A selection of T cell receptor beta chains follows, all from one sample in a study of spatial heterogeneity in lung cancer. A single record per CDR3 protein comes from TCRdb applying MiXCR to the 5' RACE reads. The profile covers about 86,000 distinct CDR3 sequences, with roughly 13% appearing a single time and approximately 4.6% taken by the ten largest. Here the sequenced sample was PBMCs, taken at surgery. All receptors come from a male donor with early-stage non-small cell lung cancer. Each CDR3 is given with its conserved first and last residue.

V	CDR3
TRBV7-9	CASSSGQGPYEQYF
TRBV30	CAWSRLAASSYEQYF
TRBV25-1	CASSDMGQGISTEAFF
TRBV5-6	CASSSGGLAGGPPEQFF
TRBV6-5	CASTPGSSYNSPLHF
TRBV12-3/TRBV12-4	CASSLSEDQPQHF
TRBV3-1	CASSQNRGENSPLHF
TRBV6-1	CASSVSLGYEQYF
TRBV7-8	CASSPTGTQETQYF
TRBV2	CASSELGSATDTQYF
TRBV29-1	CSVHREVDGYTF
TRBV29-1	CSVAQGATDTQYF
TRBV11-2	CASSSTKRDTEAFF
TRBV5-1	CASSFGRNAEAFF
TRBV2	CASSEAPGLYNEQFF
TRBV2	CASSEWENYGYTF
TRBV5-1	CASSNTGTDSYEQYF
TRBV20-1	CSASFPDRGNTKAFF
TRBV4-1	CASSQGPAEGYNEQFF
TRBV29-1	CSVDPTNGDSNYGYTF
TRBV19	CASRGGQDSYEQYF
TRBV14	CASSQAGNQPQHF
TRBV19	CASPSGGTHQPQHF